A single sample is the source of the 32 T cell receptor beta chains below, sequenced in a study of identical twins. TCRdb independently ran MiXCR on the 5' RACE reads; one entry per CDR3 protein. The table includes around 220,000 distinct CDR3 sequences, about 14% detected once. Sequenced input: memory (CD45RO+) T cells sorted from blood. The receptors were gathered from a woman younger than 30 in good health.

The rearrangement links TRBV20-1 to TRBJ2-7; D is ambiguous. Germline V lookup: CDR1 DFQATT, CDR2 SNEGSKA (reference sequence). The CDR3 runs to 13 residues. V was shortened by 2 bases and J by 5 bases, with 13 bases between the two germline ends. The CDR3 sequence: CSARRLLWDEQYF. The CDR3 DNA sequence: TGCAGTGCTAGAAGGCTACTGTGGGACGAGCAGTACTTC.

The chain combines TRBV4-1 with TRBJ2-1, with unresolved D. This CDR3 has 15 amino acids. In germline, CDR1 is MGHRA, CDR2 YSYEKL. Trimming left V 1 base short and J 0 bases short, with 7 bases between. The CDR3 bases are TGCGCCAGCAGCCAAGGGATTAGCTCCTACAATGAGCAGTTCTTC. It codes for CASSQGISSYNEQFF.

The chain employs TRBV19 and TRBJ2-1, with D uncertain. Trimming shortened V by 7 bases and J by 7 bases, and 11 bases separated the two germline ends. Germline-derived CDR1 and CDR2 are LNHDA and SQIVND (reference sequence). This CDR3 region has 12 residues. CDR3 sequence reads: CASTTRVNEQFF. In nucleotides, the CDR3 is TGTGCCAGTACCACACGGGTAAATGAGCAGTTCTTC.

V gene TRBV20-1 combines with J gene TRBJ2-3, with D uncertain. Deletions cut 1 base from V and 0 bases from J, with 14 bases between. The CDR3 extends over 16 amino acids. Germline V lookup: CDR1 DFQATT, CDR2 SNEGSKA (reference sequence). The CDR3 protein is CSARALSLGSTDTQYF. The CDR3 coding sequence is TGCAGTGCTAGAGCTCTCTCCCTCGGTAGCACAGATACGCAGTATTTT.

This clonotype was seen at least ten times. The gene calls are TRBV20-1 and TRBJ2-5; maybe TRBD2 (6 bases). This CDR3 is built from 13 residues. CDR1 and CDR2 (germline): DFQATT, SNEGSKA (reference sequence). Trimming took off 1 base at V and 5 bases at J, with 11 bases between the two ends. In nucleotides, the CDR3 is TGCAGTGCTAGAGTTGCGGGGTCTGAGACCCAGTACTTC. Protein: CSARVAGSETQYF.

The chain recombines TRBV7-2 with TRBJ2-1; D remains ambiguous. Germline V gene lookup returns CDR1 SGHTA and CDR2 FQGNSA. V dropped 0 bases and J dropped 5 bases, with 8 bases sitting between them. The CDR3 has 14 residues. For the CDR3, the DNA is TGTGCCAGCAGCTTAGCTCGGACGGACAATGAGCAGTTCTTC. It encodes CASSLARTDNEQFF. Full variable domain (missing parts from reference TRBV7-2 and TRBJ2-1): GAGVSQSPSNKVTEKGKDVELRCDPISGHTALYWYRQSLGQGLEFLIYFQGNSAPDKSGLPSDRFSAERTGGSVSTLTIQRTQQEDSAVYLCASSLARTDNEQFFGPGTRLTVL.

Ten or more counts support this clonotype. V is TRBV18 and J is TRBJ2-3; TRBD2 agrees at 11 bases. The germline gives CDR1 KGHSH, CDR2 LQKENI. The CDR3 covers 15 residues. J was trimmed by 6 bases and V by 6 bases; bases with no gene match: 8. The CDR3 DNA reads as TGTGCCAGCTCGCCCAAGACTAGCGGGGTCGATACGCAGTATTTT. Translating it yields CASSPKTSGVDTQYF.

The chain carries TRBV4-3 and TRBJ2-3, with 8 bases lining up with TRBD1. Germline values: CDR1 LGHNA, CDR2 YSLEER. J lost 0 bases, V lost 4 bases, and 12 bases had no gene match. This CDR3 spans 18 amino acids. In nucleotides, the CDR3 is TGCGCCAGCAGCCCGCGGCCGCCGGGACAGGAGAGCACAGATACGCAGTATTTT. It specifies CASSPRPPGQESTDTQYF.

This clonotype showed up many times. The chain combines TRBV12-3 or TRBV12-4 with TRBJ1-1; D is uncertain. Trimming stripped 2 bases from V and 1 base from J, with 5 bases between. This CDR3 comprises 13 residues. The CDR3 coding sequence is TGTGCCAGCAGTTTAAAGGGGAACACTGAAGCTTTCTTT. Its protein product is CASSLKGNTEAFF.

The chain has TRBV10-3 and TRBJ1-1, with D possibly TRBD1 on 6 matching bases. Germline CDR1 is ENHRY and CDR2 is SYGVKD. V was cut by 10 bases and J by 7 bases, with 13 bases left in between. CDR3 size: 11 residues. CDR3 nucleotides: TGTGCCACCCAGGAGGACAGTGAAGCTTTCTTT. Translated: CATQEDSEAFF.

This clonotype is medium-sized. The chain carries TRBV12-3 or TRBV12-4 and TRBJ1-2; tentatively, D is TRBD1 (5 bases). V was cut by 8 bases and J by 4 bases, with 8 bases left in between. This CDR3 contains 11 residues. The CDR3 protein is CASGAAYGYTF. The CDR3 region has the DNA TGTGCCAGCGGGGCCGCCTATGGCTACACCTTC.

Ten or more counts support this clonotype. The rearrangement joins TRBV2 to TRBJ2-1; D ambiguous. The germline V and J ends were trimmed by 5 bases and 0 bases, with 17 bases remaining between them. This CDR3 is 17 amino acids long. CDR1 is SNHLY and CDR2 is FYNNEI in the germline V gene. CDR3 sequence (DNA): TGTGCCAGCAGTTCATTTGAATGGCTTAGCTCCTACAATGAGCAGTTCTTC. Protein: CASSSFEWLSSYNEQFF.

Details on this clonotype: One end of the junction does not line up with germline, which may come from a read error. The chain employs TRBV7-7 and TRBJ2-7; the D is unclear. The germline gives CDR1 SSHAT, CDR2 FNYEAQ (reference sequence). This CDR3 has 14 amino acids. Here the CDR3 DNA reads TGTGCTAGCAGCTTCTCTTTCGACTCCTACGAGCAGTACTTC. As protein: CASSFSFDSYEQYF.

This clonotype was observed a few times. The genes are TRBV12-5 and TRBJ1-1; 8 nucleotides align to TRBD1. Germline V gene lookup returns CDR1 LGHNT and CDR2 FRNRAP. Germline trimming cut 3 bases from V and 11 bases from J; bases unmatched to any gene: 14. CDR3 size: 15 residues. The CDR3 region is CASGLNRLDRVAAFF. The DNA of the CDR3 is TGTGCTAGTGGTTTAAACCGCCTGGACAGGGTGGCCGCTTTCTTT.

The gene calls are TRBV12-3 or TRBV12-4 and TRBJ2-2; D unresolved. Trimming shortened V by 5 bases and J by 3 bases, and 7 bases separated the two germline ends. The CDR3 covers 13 residues. The CDR3 loop reads CASSIRYTGELFF. CDR3 DNA sequence: TGTGCCAGCAGTATCCGGTACACCGGGGAGCTGTTTTTT.

This clonotype was counted many times. The gene calls are TRBV10-3 and TRBJ2-5, with 10 bases aligning to TRBD2. Trimming at V came to 4 bases and at J to 1 base, leaving 6 bases not matched to a gene. Germline CDR1 reads ENHRY; CDR2 reads SYGVKD. The CDR3 runs to 16 residues. This CDR3 reads CAISGGRTSGQETQYF. The CDR3 DNA reads TGTGCCATCAGTGGGGGTAGGACTAGCGGCCAAGAGACCCAGTACTTC.

This chain connects TRBV27 to TRBJ2-7, with a tentative D call TRBD1 (6 bases). The germline V gene encodes CDR1 MNHEY and CDR2 SMNVEV (reference sequence). The CDR3 loop spans 14 amino acids. V lost 7 bases to trimming and J lost 2 bases, with 15 bases between them. CDR3 protein: CASTYRDGTYEQYF. CDR3 sequence (DNA): TGTGCCAGCACGTACAGGGATGGGACCTACGAGCAGTACTTC.

A note on this clonotype: Being one base from a much bigger clone, this may be a read error. The chain uses TRBV20-1 and TRBJ1-5, with no clear D. The CDR3 loop spans 12 amino acids. CDR1 DFQATT and CDR2 SNEGSKA come from the germline V gene (reference sequence). As DNA, the CDR3 is TGCAGTGCTCAACAGAGCAATCACCCCCAGCATTTT. Protein product: CSAQQSNHPQHF.

V gene TRBV6-2 or TRBV6-3 combines with J gene TRBJ2-1, with D maybe TRBD2 (6 bases). The CDR3 covers 13 residues. CDR1 is MNHEY, CDR2 SVGEGT, per germline. With 7 bases removed from V and 12 bases from J, the gap between germline ends came to 19 bases. CDR3 sequence: CASKGSRDGRQFF. The CDR3 nucleotides are TGTGCCAGCAAGGGATCGCGGGATGGGAGGCAGTTCTTC.

This rearrangement joins TRBV6-5 to TRBJ2-3; D perhaps matches TRBD1 (6 bases). V was trimmed by 3 bases and J by 8 bases, leaving 15 bases between them. This CDR3 spans 14 amino acids. Germline V gene lookup returns CDR1 MNHEY and CDR2 SVGAGI. The CDR3 DNA sequence: TGTGCCAGCAGTTATGGGACACCCGGTGGTACGCAGTATTTT. Its translation is CASSYGTPGGTQYF.

This clonotype was picked up a small number of times. CDR3 sequence: CARGGGEAFF. The DNA for the CDR3 is TGTGCCCGGGGGGGCGGGGAAGCTTTCTTT. The chain has TRBV6-1 and TRBJ1-1, with TRBD1 as a possible D gene (6 bases). CDR1 and CDR2 (germline): MNHNS, SASEGT. Deletions cut 11 bases from V and 8 bases from J, with 12 bases between. This CDR3 region has 10 residues.

Written as DNA, the CDR3 is TGTGCCAGCAGTTACGAGGTAGCAACAACAAAATCCTACAATGAGCAGTTCTTC. Amino acid sequence: CASSYEVATTKSYNEQFF. This chain links TRBV6-2 or TRBV6-3 with TRBJ2-1, with D unresolved. Germline V gene lookup returns CDR1 MNHEY and CDR2 SVGEGT. V shed 2 bases and J shed 1 base, with 18 bases lying between them. This CDR3 is 18 amino acids long.

This clonotype has only a few counts. One end of the junction varies from germline; a read error may be responsible. V is TRBV7-7 and J is TRBJ2-5; TRBD2 aligns across 14 bases. The CDR3 has 16 residues. The germline V gene has CDR1 SSHAT and CDR2 FNYEAQ (reference sequence). CDR3 region: CASSSGLAGGKETQYF. Written as DNA, the CDR3 is TGTGCTAGCAGCTCTGGACTAGCGGGGGGCAAAGAGACCCAGTACTTC.

The table lists this clonotype with a few counts. The chain combines TRBV11-3 with TRBJ2-5; 8 bases map to TRBD2. This CDR3 contains 14 residues. Unmatched junction bases numbered 8, after V lost 4 bases and J lost 7 bases. From germline, CDR1 is SGHNT and CDR2 YENEEA. The CDR3 region is CASSSNHGGVTQYF. The DNA for the CDR3 is TGTGCCAGCAGCTCCAACCACGGGGGGGTGACCCAGTACTTC.

Note on this clonotype: Given a much more abundant clone one base away, this may be a read error. The CDR3 sequence: CASSSALAGYYNEQFF. CDR3 DNA: TGTGCCAGCAGCTCAGCGCTAGCGGGGTACTACAATGAGCAGTTCTTC. The V call is TRBV7-2, the J call TRBJ2-1; 9 bases are shared with TRBD2. Trimming removed 4 bases from V and 3 bases from J; junction bases left unmatched: 7. This CDR3 has 16 residues. Germline V lookup: CDR1 SGHTA, CDR2 FQGNSA.

In this sample, this clonotype turned up many times. The V call is TRBV12-3 or TRBV12-4, the J call TRBJ1-2; D is possibly TRBD1 (5 bases). The CDR3 is made up of 13 amino acids. Trimming took 6 bases from V and 4 from J, leaving 12 bases between them. DNA for the CDR3: TGTGCCAGCAGACAACCAGGGAGCTATGGCTACACCTTC. It translates to CASRQPGSYGYTF.

This clonotype has a handful of counts. V usage is TRBV6-4 and J usage is TRBJ1-5, with D perhaps matching TRBD1 (5 bases). The CDR3 totals 16 residues. V was cut by 4 bases and J by 4 bases, with 17 bases left in between. Germline CDR1 is MRHNA and CDR2 is SNTAGT. CDR3 sequence reads: CASSVPTDRINQPQHF. In DNA, the CDR3 is TGTGCCAGCAGTGTGCCCACAGACAGAATAAATCAGCCCCAGCATTTT.

The chain joins TRBV30 to TRBJ2-5; the D gene is possibly TRBD2 (6 bases). CDR3 size: 16 residues. V lost 0 bases, J lost 7 bases, and 21 bases lay in between. The germline gives CDR1 GTSNPN, CDR2 SVGIG (reference sequence). The chain's CDR3 is CAWSVHTGSGTGTQYF. CDR3 sequence (DNA): TGTGCCTGGAGTGTACACACTGGTAGCGGCACAGGGACCCAGTACTTC.

The chain couples TRBV4-2 to TRBJ2-2, with a tentative D call TRBD2 (7 bases). Trimming took 0 bases from V and 7 from J, leaving 15 bases between them. The CDR3 has 16 amino acids. The germline gives CDR1 LGHNA, CDR2 YNFKEQ. CDR3 protein: CASSQDKGGPGGELFF. CDR3 nucleotide sequence: TGTGCCAGCAGCCAAGATAAGGGGGGGCCTGGCGGGGAGCTGTTTTTT.

This clonotype was recorded many times. This chain uses TRBV7-7 with TRBJ2-1, with 9 bases lining up with TRBD1. The germline V gene has CDR1 SSHAT and CDR2 FNYEAQ (reference sequence). This CDR3 comprises 14 residues. V shed 4 bases, J shed 6 bases, and the junction held 4 bases outside the gene matches. The CDR3 region has the DNA TGTGCCAGCAGCTCGGGACAGGGAAGCAATGAGCAGTTCTTC. This translates into CASSSGQGSNEQFF.

V is TRBV2 and J is TRBJ2-2; no clear D. This CDR3 has 13 residues. V lost 2 bases, J lost 5 bases, and 6 bases lay in between. CDR1 SNHLY and CDR2 FYNNEI come from the germline V gene. The CDR3 sequence: CASSERRTGELFF. CDR3 bases: TGTGCCAGCAGTGAAAGAAGAACCGGGGAGCTGTTTTTT.

The CDR3 sequence: CASTIQPSGTTGELFF. The CDR3 bases are TGTGCCAGCACCATTCAACCCAGCGGGACCACCGGGGAGCTGTTTTTT. The chain has TRBV6-1 and TRBJ2-2; 7 bases fit TRBD2. Unmatched junction bases numbered 12, after V lost 7 bases and J lost 4 bases. This CDR3 is 16 amino acids long. Germline V gives CDR1 MNHNS, CDR2 SASEGT.